This TCR beta chain derives from a study of blood T cell repertoires in COVID-19 (dated by TCRdb to 2020 to 2021). Turning to the overall study: Samples from collaborators originated in the United States, Italy and Spain and spanned both the acute and convalescent phases of COVID-19. HLA class I and class II types, where available, came from metadata supplied by the sample provider rather than from assay-based typing. The repertoires were released in a freely available public database intended as a resource for research on the immune response to SARS-CoV-2. Subjects who had been exposed to COVID-19, were actively infected with it, or had recovered from it provided the deeply sampled blood TCRbeta repertoires that made up the dataset. Samples were obtained from the ongoing ImmuneRACE study (first 160 participants) and from 1,254 subjects provided by 6 global collaborators. The material from the prospective study consisted of cDNA or gDNA derived from T cells, B-cell-depleted T cells, or PBMCs. Nearly every sample came with metadata listing a de-identified subject ID, COVID-19 status, age in years and sex.

As regards this clone: Its antigen remains unidentified. One base away there is no much larger clone; base qualities are not given.

In Seattle, one collaborating source enrolled patients while the infection was active and tracked those patients longitudinally over the course of disease. Whole blood was collected in K2EDTA tubes by collaborating institutions according to the institutions' own protocols. For TCRbeta analysis, collaborators shipped samples in one of three forms: frozen whole blood, isolated PBMCs, or DNA extracted from either of those sample types. Compared with germline, V lacks 6 bases and J lacks 1 base; bases without a gene match: 5. The germline V gene encodes CDR1 WSHSY and CDR2 SAAADI. Its CDR3 holds 16 amino acids, cysteine through phenylalanine. The DNA shown is the 48-base CDR3, in frame from base 1. Overall results and qualifications from the work: Clinical and demographic metadata were provided uncurated, with the amount varying by source and participant.

TCRbeta CDR3 regions were amplified from genomic DNA by means of the immunoSEQ Assay, a bias-controlled multiplex PCR. In the source study's methods: Within the assay, amplification of reference gene primers was used to estimate how many nucleated cells each sample contained. To quantify the absolute abundance of each unique TCRbeta CDR3 rearrangement, sequence reads were collapsed and filtered. Productive Simpson clonality was computed per sample as the square root of Simpson's diversity index over productive rearrangements. Imported from immuneACCESS, the table was reduced by TCRdb to in-frame sequences with V and J called. These copies leave out some clones; in studies compared against another copy, an unresolved V gene accounts for under half, and the cause of the remainder is not known. V, J and clone size are those of that table, while D and trimming were read from the DNA. The sample data list 300,000 to 400,000 clones, and 87% of these were observed just once. Around 8.9% of the sample lies in the top ten.

This clonotype originated in a man aged 25-45 years with COVID-19, enrolled during active disease. The chain is made from TRBV10-2 and TRBJ2-3; TRBD2 agrees with 12 junctional bases. Sequenced: peripheral blood. The sequenced DNA: TGCGCCAGCAGAAGACTAGCGGGGGCCGGCACAGATACGCAGTATTTT. Its translation reads: CASRRLAGAGTDTQYF.